The present TCR beta chain was sequenced within a study of T cell repertoires in cytomegalovirus infection. Study-wide results and caveats: Individuals carrying CMV plus the relevant HLA were identified by cumulative frequency of public TCR beta families.

TCRdb reanalysed the reads using MiXCR and keeps one entry per CDR3 protein. The data hold around 360,000 distinct CDR3 sequences, with roughly 36% observed a single time. The CDR3 covers 14 residues. V was clipped by 5 bases and J by 5 bases, with 15 bases between them. A word on this clonotype: Antigen: not known.

The sequencing here drew on cultured PBMCs, taken from culture after CMV antigen stimulation. The J gene is TRBJ1-1, the V gene TRBV12-3 or TRBV12-4, with a weak D call TRBD1 (6 bases). This TCR was recovered from a human donor in good health (CMV status not recorded). Some clones in this sample may be carry-over from other donors' samples. The CDR3 loop is CASSGNRVETEAFF. CDR3 DNA: TGTGCCAGCAGTGGCAACAGGGTTGAAACTGAAGCTTTCTTT.